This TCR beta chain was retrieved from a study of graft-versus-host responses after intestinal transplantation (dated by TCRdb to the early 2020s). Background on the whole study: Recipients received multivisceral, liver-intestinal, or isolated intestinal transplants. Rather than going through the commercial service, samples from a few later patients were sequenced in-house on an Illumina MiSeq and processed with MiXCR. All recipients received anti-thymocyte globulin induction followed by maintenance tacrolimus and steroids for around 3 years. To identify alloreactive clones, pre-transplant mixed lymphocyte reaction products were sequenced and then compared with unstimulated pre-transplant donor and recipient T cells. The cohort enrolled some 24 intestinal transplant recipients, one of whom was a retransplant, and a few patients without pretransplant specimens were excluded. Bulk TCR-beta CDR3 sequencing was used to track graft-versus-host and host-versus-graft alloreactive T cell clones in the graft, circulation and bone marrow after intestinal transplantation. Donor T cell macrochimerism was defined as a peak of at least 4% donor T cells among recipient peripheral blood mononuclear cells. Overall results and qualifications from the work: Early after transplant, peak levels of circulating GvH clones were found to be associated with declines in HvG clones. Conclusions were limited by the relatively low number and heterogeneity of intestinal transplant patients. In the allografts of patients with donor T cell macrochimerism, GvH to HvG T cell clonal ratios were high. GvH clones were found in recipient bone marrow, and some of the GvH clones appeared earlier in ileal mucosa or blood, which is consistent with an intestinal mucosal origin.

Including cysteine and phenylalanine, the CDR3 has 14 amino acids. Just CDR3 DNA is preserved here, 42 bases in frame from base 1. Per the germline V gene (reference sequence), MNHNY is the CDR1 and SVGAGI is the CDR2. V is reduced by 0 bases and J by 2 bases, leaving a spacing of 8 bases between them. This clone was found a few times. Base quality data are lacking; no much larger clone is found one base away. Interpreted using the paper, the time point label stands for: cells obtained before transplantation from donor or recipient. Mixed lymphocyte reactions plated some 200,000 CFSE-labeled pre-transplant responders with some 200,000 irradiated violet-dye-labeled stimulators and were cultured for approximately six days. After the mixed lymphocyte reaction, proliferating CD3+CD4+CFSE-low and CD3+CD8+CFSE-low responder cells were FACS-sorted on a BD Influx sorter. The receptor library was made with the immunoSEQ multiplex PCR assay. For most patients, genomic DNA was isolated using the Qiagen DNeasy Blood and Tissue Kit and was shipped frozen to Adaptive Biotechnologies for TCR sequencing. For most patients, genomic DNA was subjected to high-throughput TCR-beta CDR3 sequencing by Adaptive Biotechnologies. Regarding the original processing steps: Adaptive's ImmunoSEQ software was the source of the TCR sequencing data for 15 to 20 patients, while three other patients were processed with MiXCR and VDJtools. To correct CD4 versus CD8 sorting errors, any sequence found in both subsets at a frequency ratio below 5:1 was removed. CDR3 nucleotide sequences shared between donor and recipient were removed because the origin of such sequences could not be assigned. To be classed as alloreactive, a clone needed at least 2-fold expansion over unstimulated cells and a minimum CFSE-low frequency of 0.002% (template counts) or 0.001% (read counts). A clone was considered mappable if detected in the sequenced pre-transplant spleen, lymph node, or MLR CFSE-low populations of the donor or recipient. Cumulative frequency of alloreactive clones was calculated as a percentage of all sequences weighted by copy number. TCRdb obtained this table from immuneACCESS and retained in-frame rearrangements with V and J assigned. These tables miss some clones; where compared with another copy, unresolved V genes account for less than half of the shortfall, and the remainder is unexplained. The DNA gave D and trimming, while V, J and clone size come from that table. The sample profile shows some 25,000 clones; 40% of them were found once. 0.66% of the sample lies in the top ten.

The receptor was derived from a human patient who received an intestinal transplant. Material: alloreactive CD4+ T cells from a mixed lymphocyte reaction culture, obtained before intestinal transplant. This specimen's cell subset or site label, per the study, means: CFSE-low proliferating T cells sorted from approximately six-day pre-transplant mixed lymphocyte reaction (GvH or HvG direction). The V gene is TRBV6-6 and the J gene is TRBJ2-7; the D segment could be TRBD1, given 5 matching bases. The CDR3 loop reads CASSYSLGAYEQYF. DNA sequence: TGTGCCAGCAGTTACTCGCTAGGGGCCTACGAGCAGTACTTC.